The present T cell receptor beta chain was sequenced within a study of shared clonotypes between healthy human individuals. Deep was the level at which the assay was run. For each subset, genomic DNA was distributed in equal portions over several immunoSEQ plates. Libraries were prepared by immunoSEQ multiplex PCR; TCRdb keeps only in-frame clonotypes and omits some of them. The sample shows millions of clones, about 95% of them seen only once. CD45RO-negative, CCR7-selected cells formed the naive CD8 fraction, which excluded terminally differentiated effector memory CD45RA+ cells. The CDR3 totals 14 residues. Germline CDR1 reads SEHNR; CDR2 reads FQNEAQ (reference sequence). The V and J ends lost 4 bases and 0 bases respectively, with 8 bases between them.

The V gene is TRBV7-9, the J gene TRBJ2-3, with D possibly matching TRBD2 (5 bases). Sequenced: naive CD8+ T cells sorted from blood. The source is a man between 18 and 35 years old in good health. The CDR3 sequence: CASSSSFSTDTQYF. The CDR3 coding sequence is TGTGCCAGCAGCTCTAGCTTTAGCACAGATACGCAGTATTTT. Together with reference TRBV7-9 and TRBJ2-3, the CDR3 gives the full variable domain: DTGVSQNPRHKITKRGQNVTFRCDPISEHNRLYWYRQTLGQGPEFLTYFQNEAQLEKSRLLSDRFSAERPKGSFSTLEIQRTEQGDSAMYLCASSSSFSTDTQYFGPGTRLTVL.